This TCR beta chain was observed in a study of T cells in tuberculosis. Study-wide results and caveats: Some low-affinity tetramer-binding T cells may be absent from this sample.

The germline CDR1 and CDR2 sequences are SGHDN and FVKESK. Trimming shortened V by 0 bases and J by 0 bases, and 14 bases separated the two germline ends. CDR3 length equals 17 residues. Libraries were prepared by immunoSEQ multiplex PCR; TCRdb keeps only in-frame clonotypes and omits some of them. The data hold 50,000 or so clones, with approximately 85% observed a single time. Cells were sorted from thawed PBMC rested overnight and stained with GMM-loaded CD1B tetramer, viability dye and anti-CD3. C32 glucose monomycolate from Rhodococcus equi was loaded onto the CD1B tetramers. Tetramer-sorted PBMC had been CD14 monocyte-depleted before freezing. Tetramer-negative cells, 90,000 to 100,000 per donor, were also sorted.

The chain carries TRBV14 and TRBJ1-1; the D is unclear. The receptor was derived from an adult woman with latent tuberculosis. The sample comprised CD1b-GMM tetramer-negative cells sorted from PBMCs. The CDR3 DNA reads as TGTGCCAGCAGCCAAGATGGGATAGGACTGTTGAACACTGAAGCTTTCTTT. It yields the protein CASSQDGIGLLNTEAFF.